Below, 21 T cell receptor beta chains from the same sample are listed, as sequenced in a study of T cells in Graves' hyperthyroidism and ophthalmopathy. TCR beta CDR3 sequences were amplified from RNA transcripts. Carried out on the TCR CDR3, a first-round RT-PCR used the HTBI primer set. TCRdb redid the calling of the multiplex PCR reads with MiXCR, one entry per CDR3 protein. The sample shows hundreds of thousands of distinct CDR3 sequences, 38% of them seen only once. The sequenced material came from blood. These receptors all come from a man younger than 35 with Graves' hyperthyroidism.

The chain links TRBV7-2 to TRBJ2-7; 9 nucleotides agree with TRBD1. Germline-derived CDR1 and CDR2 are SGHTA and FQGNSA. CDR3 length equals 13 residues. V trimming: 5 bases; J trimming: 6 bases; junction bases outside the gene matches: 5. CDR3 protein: CASSQGTGTEQYF. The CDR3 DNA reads TGTGCCAGCAGCCAAGGGACAGGGACCGAGCAGTACTTC.

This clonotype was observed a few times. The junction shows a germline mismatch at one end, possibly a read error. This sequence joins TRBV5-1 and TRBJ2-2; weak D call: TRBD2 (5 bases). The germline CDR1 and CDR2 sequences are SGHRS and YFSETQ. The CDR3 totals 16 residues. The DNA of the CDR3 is TGTGCCAGCAGTCTCCGTCGAGCGGATAGCACCGGGGAGCTGTTTTTT. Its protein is CASSLRRADSTGELFF.

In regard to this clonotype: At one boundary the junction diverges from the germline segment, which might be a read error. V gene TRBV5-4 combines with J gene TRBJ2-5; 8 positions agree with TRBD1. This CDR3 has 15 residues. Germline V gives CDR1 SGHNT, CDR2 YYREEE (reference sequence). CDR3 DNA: TGTGCCAGCAGCTTGGGCACAGGGGGACCAGAGACCAAGTACTTC. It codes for CASSLGTGGPETKYF.

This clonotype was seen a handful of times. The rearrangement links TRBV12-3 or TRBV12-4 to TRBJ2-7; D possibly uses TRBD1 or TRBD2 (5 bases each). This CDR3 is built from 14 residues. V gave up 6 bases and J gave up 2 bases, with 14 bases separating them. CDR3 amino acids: CASSSWDATYEQYF. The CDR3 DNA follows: TGTGCCAGCAGCTCCTGGGACGCGACCTACGAGCAGTACTTC.

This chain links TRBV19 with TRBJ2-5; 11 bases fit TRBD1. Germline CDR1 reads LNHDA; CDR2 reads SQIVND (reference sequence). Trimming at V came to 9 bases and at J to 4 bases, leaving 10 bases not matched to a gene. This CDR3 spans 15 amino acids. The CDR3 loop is CASSPRTGGVETQYF. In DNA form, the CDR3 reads TGTGCCAGCAGCCCGAGGACAGGGGGCGTAGAGACCCAGTACTTC.

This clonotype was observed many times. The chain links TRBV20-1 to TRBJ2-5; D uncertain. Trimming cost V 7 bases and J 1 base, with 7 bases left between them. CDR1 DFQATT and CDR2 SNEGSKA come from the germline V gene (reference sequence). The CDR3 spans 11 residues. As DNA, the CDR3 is TGCAGTGTTGACTTCCAAGAGACCCAGTACTTC. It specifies CSVDFQETQYF.

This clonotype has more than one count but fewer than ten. CDR3 residues: CASSSPGPRGYTF. The DNA for the CDR3 is TGTGCCAGCAGTTCTCCGGGGCCCCGGGGCTACACCTTC. The chain recombines TRBV12-3 or TRBV12-4 with TRBJ1-2; a possible D gene is TRBD1 (5 bases). V lost 4 bases to trimming and J lost 8 bases, with 14 bases between them. This CDR3 comprises 13 residues.

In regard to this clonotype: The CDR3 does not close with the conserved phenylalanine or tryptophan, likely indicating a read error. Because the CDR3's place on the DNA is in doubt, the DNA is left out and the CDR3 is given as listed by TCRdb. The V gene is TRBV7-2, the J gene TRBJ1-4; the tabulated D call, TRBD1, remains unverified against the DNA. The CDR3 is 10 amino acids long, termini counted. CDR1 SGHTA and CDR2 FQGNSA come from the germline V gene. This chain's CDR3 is CASSNRDRGY.

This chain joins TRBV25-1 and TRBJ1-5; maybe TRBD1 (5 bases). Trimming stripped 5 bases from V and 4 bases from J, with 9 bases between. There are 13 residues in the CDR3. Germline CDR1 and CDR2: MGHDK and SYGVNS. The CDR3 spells CASSSRANQPQHF. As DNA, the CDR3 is TGTGCCAGCAGTTCCAGGGCGAATCAGCCCCAGCATTTT.

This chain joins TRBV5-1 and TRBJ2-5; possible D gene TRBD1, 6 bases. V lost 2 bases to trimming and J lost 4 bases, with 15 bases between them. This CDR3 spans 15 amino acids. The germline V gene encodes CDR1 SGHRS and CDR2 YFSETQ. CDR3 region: CASSFTGSGGETQYF. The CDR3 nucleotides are TGCGCCAGCAGCTTCACAGGGTCAGGCGGAGAGACCCAGTACTTC. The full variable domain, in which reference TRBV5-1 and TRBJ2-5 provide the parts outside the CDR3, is KAGVTQTPRYLIKTRGQQVTLSCSPISGHRSVSWYQQTPGQGLQFLFEYFSETQRNKGNFPGRFSGRQFSNSRSEMNVSTLELGDSALYLCASSFTGSGGETQYFGPGTRLLVL.

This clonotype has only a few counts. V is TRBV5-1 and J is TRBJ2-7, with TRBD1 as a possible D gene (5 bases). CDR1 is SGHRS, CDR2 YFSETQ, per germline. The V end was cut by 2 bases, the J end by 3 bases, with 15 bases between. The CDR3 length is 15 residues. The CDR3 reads CASSFDSDGVYEQYF. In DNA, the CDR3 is TGCGCCAGCAGCTTCGACAGCGATGGGGTCTACGAGCAGTACTTC.

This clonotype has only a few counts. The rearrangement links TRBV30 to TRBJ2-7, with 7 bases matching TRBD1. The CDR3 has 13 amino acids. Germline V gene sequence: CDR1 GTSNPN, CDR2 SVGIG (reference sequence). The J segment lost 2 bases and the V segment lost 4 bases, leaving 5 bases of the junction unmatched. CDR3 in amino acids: CAWTGQPAYEQYF. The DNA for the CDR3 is TGTGCCTGGACGGGACAGCCCGCCTACGAGCAGTACTTC.

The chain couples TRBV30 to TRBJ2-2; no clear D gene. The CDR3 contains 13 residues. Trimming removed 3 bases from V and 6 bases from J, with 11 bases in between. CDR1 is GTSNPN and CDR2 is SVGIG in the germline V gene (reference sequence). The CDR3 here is CAWSSVPPGELFF. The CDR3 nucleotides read TGTGCCTGGAGCAGCGTTCCGCCCGGGGAGCTGTTTTTT. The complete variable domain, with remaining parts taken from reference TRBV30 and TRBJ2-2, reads SQTIHQWPATLVQPVGSPLSLECTVEGTSNPNLYWYRQAAGRGLQLLFYSVGIGQISSEVPQNLSASRPQDRQFILSSKKLLLSDSGFYLCAWSSVPPGELFFGEGSRLTVL.

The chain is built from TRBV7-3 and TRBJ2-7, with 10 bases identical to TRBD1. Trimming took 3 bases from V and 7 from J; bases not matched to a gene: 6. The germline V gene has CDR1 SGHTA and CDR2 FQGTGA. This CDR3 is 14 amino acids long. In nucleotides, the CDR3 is TGTGCCAGCAGCTTTCAGGGGACAGGGGAAGAGCAGTACTTC. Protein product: CASSFQGTGEEQYF.

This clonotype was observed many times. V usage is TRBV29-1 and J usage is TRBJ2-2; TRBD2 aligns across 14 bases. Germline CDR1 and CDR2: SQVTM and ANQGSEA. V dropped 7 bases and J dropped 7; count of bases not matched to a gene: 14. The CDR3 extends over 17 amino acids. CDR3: CSGASGTSGSKIGELFF. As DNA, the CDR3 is TGCAGCGGCGCCTCCGGGACTAGCGGGAGTAAGATCGGGGAGCTGTTTTTT.

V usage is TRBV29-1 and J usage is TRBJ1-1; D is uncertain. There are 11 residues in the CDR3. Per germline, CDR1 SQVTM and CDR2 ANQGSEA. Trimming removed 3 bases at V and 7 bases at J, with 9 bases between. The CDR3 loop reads CSVEDGGEAFF. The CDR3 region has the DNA TGCAGCGTTGAGGACGGTGGTGAAGCTTTCTTT. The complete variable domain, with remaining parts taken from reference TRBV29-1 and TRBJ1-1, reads SAVISQKPSRDICQRGTSLTIQCQVDSQVTMMFWYRQQPGQSLTLIATANQGSEATYESGFVIDKFPISRPNLTFSTLTVSNMSPEDSSIYLCSVEDGGEAFFGQGTRLTVV.

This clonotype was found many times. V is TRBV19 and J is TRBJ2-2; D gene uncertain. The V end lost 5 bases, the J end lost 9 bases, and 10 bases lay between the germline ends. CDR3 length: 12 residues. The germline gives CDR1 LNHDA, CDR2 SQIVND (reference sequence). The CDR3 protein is CASSQSGRELFF. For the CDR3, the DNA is TGTGCCAGTAGTCAAAGTGGCAGGGAGCTGTTTTTT. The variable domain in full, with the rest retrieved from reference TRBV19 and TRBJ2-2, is DGGITQSPKYLFRKEGQNVTLSCEQNLNHDAMYWYRQDPGQGLRLIYYSQIVNDFQKGDIAEGYSVSREKKESFPLTVTSAQKNPTAFYLCASSQSGRELFFGEGSRLTVL.

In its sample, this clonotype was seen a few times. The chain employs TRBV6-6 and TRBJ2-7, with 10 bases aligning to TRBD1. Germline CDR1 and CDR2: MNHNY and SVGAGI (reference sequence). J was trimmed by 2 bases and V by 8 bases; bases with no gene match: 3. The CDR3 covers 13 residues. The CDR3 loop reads CASLGQGAYEQYF. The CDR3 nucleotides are TGTGCCAGCCTTGGACAGGGGGCCTACGAGCAGTACTTC.

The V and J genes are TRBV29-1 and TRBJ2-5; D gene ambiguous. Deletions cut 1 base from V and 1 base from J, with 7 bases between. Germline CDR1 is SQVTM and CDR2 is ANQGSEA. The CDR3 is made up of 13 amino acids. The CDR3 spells CSVEGGFQETQYF. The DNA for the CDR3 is TGCAGCGTTGAAGGGGGTTTCCAAGAGACCCAGTACTTC.

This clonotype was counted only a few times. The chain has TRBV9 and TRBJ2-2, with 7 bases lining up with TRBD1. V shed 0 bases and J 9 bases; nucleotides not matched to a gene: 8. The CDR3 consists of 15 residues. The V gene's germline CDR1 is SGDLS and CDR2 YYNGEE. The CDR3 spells CASSVGGQPSWELFF. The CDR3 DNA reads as TGTGCCAGCAGCGTAGGGGGACAGCCTAGCTGGGAGCTGTTTTTT.

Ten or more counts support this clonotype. The CDR3 region has the DNA TGCGCCAGCAGTCTTATTGGGGACAGTACCAATGAAAAACTGTTTTTT. Translation: CASSLIGDSTNEKLFF. This chain uses TRBV10-2 with TRBJ1-4; TRBD1 agrees at 7 bases. The CDR3 is 16 residues long. The germline V gene has CDR1 WSHSY and CDR2 SAAADI. V shed 5 bases and J 5 bases; nucleotides not matched to a gene: 11.